This entry features one T cell receptor (beta chain) sequence. What it binds is not known. The data derive from a study of blood T cells in healthy people across ages. General study results and limits: Per-million-T-cell TCR beta diversity fell roughly linearly with age.

V was cut by 0 bases and J by 8 bases, with 10 bases left in between. This CDR3 is built from 14 residues. CDR1 LNHNV and CDR2 YYDKDF come from the germline V gene (reference sequence). Next came a second PCR, run for about 6 to 12 cycles, which used a sample-barcoded 5' primer along with a J-beta primer mix. With 12 random nucleotides, a template-switch adaptor tagged each individual cDNA molecule. Each sample provided no less than 2.5 million CDR3-containing paired-end reads. TCRdb recomputed calls from the 5' RACE reads with MiXCR, one row per CDR3 protein. The sample consists of more than 500,000 distinct CDR3 sequences, 27% of them appearing once.

Sequencing used blood. V is TRBV15 and J is TRBJ1-4; a weak D match, TRBD1 (6 bases). The source of this sequence is a woman aged 70-85 years in good health. This chain's CDR3 is CATSRDLGGEKLFF. CDR3 DNA sequence: TGTGCCACCAGCAGAGATCTGGGGGGCGAAAAACTGTTTTTT. Combining the CDR3 with reference TRBV15 and TRBJ1-4 gives the whole variable domain DAMVIQNPRYQVTQFGKPVTLSCSQTLNHNVMYWYQQKSSQAPKLLFHYYDKDFNNEADTPDNFQSRRPNTSFCFLDIRSPGLGDTAMYLCATSRDLGGEKLFFGSGTQLSVL.